This T cell receptor (beta chain) is drawn from a study of neurological immune-mediated disorders. MiXCR, applied by TCRdb to the 5' RACE reads, yields one record per CDR3 protein. This sample carries approximately 70,000 distinct CDR3 sequences, 10% to 13% of them seen once, and the ten largest clones take approximately 10%. After removal of 5 bases from V and 4 bases from J, the junction contained 5 bases not matched to a gene. The germline gives CDR1 MGHDK, CDR2 SYGVNS. This CDR3 spans 14 amino acids. Regarding time point: longitudinal time-point 1 (baseline). Sample: PBMCs. The origin of this receptor is a young man in good health. This rearrangement joins TRBV25-1 to TRBJ2-5, with 9 bases lining up with TRBD1. This CDR3 is CASSPSTGGETQYF. CDR3 nucleotide sequence: TGTGCCAGCAGTCCCTCGACAGGGGGAGAGACCCAGTACTTC.